This T cell receptor beta chain was captured by sequencing in a study of OX40 agonist ivuxolimab in advanced cancers. The data were produced by immunoSEQ multiplex PCR, yet TCRdb's version contains in-frame clones alone and is incomplete. The sample shows 56,000 or so clones, over 80% of them seen only once. The material was CD4+ or CD8+ T cells sorted from blood, obtained in a trial of the OX40 agonist ivuxolimab. The receptor comes from an adult with an advanced solid tumor such as melanoma, head and neck, liver or kidney cancer.

CDR3 bases: TGTGCCACCACAGGGACAGCTTATAATTCACCCCTCCACTTT. This gives the protein CATTGTAYNSPLHF. The rearrangement joins TRBV5-4 to TRBJ1-6, with 7 bases that match TRBD1. V trimming: 9 bases; J trimming: 4 bases; junction bases outside the gene matches: 7. The CDR3 extends over 14 amino acids. Per the germline V gene, CDR1 is SGHNT and CDR2 is YYREEE (reference sequence).